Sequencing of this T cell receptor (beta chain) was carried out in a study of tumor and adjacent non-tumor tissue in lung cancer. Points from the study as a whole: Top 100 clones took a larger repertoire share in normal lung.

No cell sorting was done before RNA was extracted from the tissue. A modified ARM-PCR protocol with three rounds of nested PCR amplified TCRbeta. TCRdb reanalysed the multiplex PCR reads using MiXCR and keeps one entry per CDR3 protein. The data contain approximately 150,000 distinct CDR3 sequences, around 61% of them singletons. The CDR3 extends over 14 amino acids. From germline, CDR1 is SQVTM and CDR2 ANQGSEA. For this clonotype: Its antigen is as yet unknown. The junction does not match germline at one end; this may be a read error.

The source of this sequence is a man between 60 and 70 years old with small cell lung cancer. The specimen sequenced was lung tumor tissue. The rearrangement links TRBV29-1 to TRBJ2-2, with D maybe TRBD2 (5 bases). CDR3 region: CSVTPIGNTGELLF. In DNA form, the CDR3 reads TGCAGCGTTACACCGATCGGGAACACCGGGGAGCTGCTTTTT.